A single sample gave rise to the 26 T cell receptor beta chains below, sequenced in a study of blood T cell repertoires in COVID-19. Clones were sequenced by immunoSEQ multiplex PCR, and TCRdb holds only the in-frame ones, with some missing. Here the sample spans 250,000 to 350,000 clones, 84% being singletons. Sample: peripheral blood. The receptors here all came from a human donor with COVID-19, enrolled during active disease. The donor label of this sample is uncertain.

The chain joins TRBV3-1 (or the pseudogene TRBV3-2) to TRBJ2-5, with 13 bases that match TRBD2. This CDR3 has 16 residues. Germline assignment: CDR1 LGHDT and CDR2 YNNKEL (reference sequence). Trimming cost V 1 base and J 5 bases; bases outside gene matches: 4. CDR3 sequence: CASSQALAGGSETQYF. CDR3 sequence (DNA): TGTGCCAGCAGCCAAGCACTAGCGGGAGGGTCTGAGACCCAGTACTTC.

This chain connects TRBV18 to TRBJ1-4; D gene ambiguous. Germline V CDR1 and CDR2: KGHSH, LQKENI. Between the trimmed V and J ends, which lost 3 bases and 8 bases, there was a span of 19 bases. CDR3 length equals 16 residues. CDR3 nucleotides: TGTGCCAGCTCACCGACCAGGACTCTATTGGGAGAAAAACTGTTTTTT. It translates to CASSPTRTLLGEKLFF.

The gene calls are TRBV24-1 and TRBJ1-4; D unresolved. The length of the CDR3 is 15 residues. Per the germline V gene, CDR1 is KGHDR and CDR2 is SFDVKD. V was clipped by 2 bases and J by 7 bases, with 13 bases between them. The chain's CDR3 is CATSDSAGSGEKLFF. The CDR3 region has the DNA TGTGCCACCAGTGATTCCGCGGGATCCGGTGAAAAACTGTTTTTT.

The rearrangement uses TRBV28 and TRBJ2-3; D remains unclear. The CDR3 length is 14 residues. CDR1 is MDHEN and CDR2 is SYDVKM in the germline V gene. The V end lost 6 bases, the J end lost 1 base, and 11 bases lay between the germline ends. For the CDR3, the DNA is TGTGCCAGCAGGCCCGCCCTAGGCACAGATACGCAGTATTTT. This sequence encodes CASRPALGTDTQYF.

This clone has only one observation. The chain recombines TRBV5-6 with TRBJ1-4; D is unclear. CDR1 is SGHDT, CDR2 YYEEEE, per germline. The V end was cut by 0 bases, the J end by 7 bases, with 13 bases between. This CDR3 region has 15 residues. In nucleotides, the CDR3 is TGTGCCAGCAGCTTGGCCGACCGACGGGGTGAAAAACTGTTTTTT. Translating it yields CASSLADRRGEKLFF.

The V call is TRBV28, the J call TRBJ1-6; perhaps TRBD1 as D (5 bases). The CDR3 is made up of 14 amino acids. V was trimmed by 5 bases and J by 9 bases, leaving 14 bases between them. Germline CDR1 MDHEN, CDR2 SYDVKM. The DNA for the CDR3 is TGTGCCAGCAGTATTCGGGACTCCAGTTCACCCCTCCACTTT. It yields the protein CASSIRDSSSPLHF.

The chain uses TRBV28 and TRBJ1-5, with D perhaps TRBD1 (6 bases). Germline values: CDR1 MDHEN, CDR2 SYDVKM. Trimming left V 4 bases short and J 8 bases short, with 21 bases between. The CDR3 is made up of 16 amino acids. CDR3 sequence (DNA): TGTGCCAGCAGTTCCCCGGGACACCCCTCTAAGGAGCCCCAGCATTTT. It is translated as CASSSPGHPSKEPQHF.

The genes are TRBV5-6 and TRBJ1-1, with a tentative D call TRBD1 (5 bases). Germline V gives CDR1 SGHDT, CDR2 YYEEEE. The CDR3 extends over 15 amino acids. V was shortened by 4 bases and J by 0 bases, with 13 bases between the two germline ends. CDR3: CASSRTLAMNTEAFF. The CDR3 coding sequence is TGTGCCAGCAGCCGGACACTAGCTATGAACACTGAAGCTTTCTTT.

This clone was seen more than once but under ten times. V gene TRBV6-5 combines with J gene TRBJ1-2; TRBD1 is a possible D gene (5 bases). The CDR3 totals 15 residues. Germline assignment: CDR1 MNHEY and CDR2 SVGAGI. Deletions cut 5 bases from V and 2 bases from J, with 15 bases between. The CDR3 region has the DNA TGTGCCAGCAGTCCCGACCGGGGGGGAAACTATGGCTACACCTTC. As protein: CASSPDRGGNYGYTF.

The chain recombines TRBV15 with TRBJ1-4, with TRBD1 identical over 7 bases. V was clipped by 0 bases and J by 1 base; unmatched bases: 5. The CDR3 loop spans 17 amino acids. The V gene's germline CDR1 is LNHNV and CDR2 YYDKDF (reference sequence). The CDR3 loop reads CATSREHRGGTNEKLFF. CDR3 DNA: TGTGCCACCAGCAGAGAACACAGGGGAGGAACTAATGAAAAACTGTTTTTT.

A single count supports this clone. The rearrangement joins TRBV10-3 to TRBJ1-3; D not certain. CDR1 and CDR2 from the germline V gene are ENHRY and SYGVKD. The CDR3 is 14 residues long. V dropped 6 bases and J dropped 0 bases, with 9 bases sitting between them. CDR3 bases: TGTGCCATCAGGAGGGAGAGCTCTGGAAACACCATATATTTT. Translation: CAIRRESSGNTIYF.

This chain connects TRBV27 to TRBJ1-5; tentatively, D is TRBD1 (5 bases). CDR3 length: 17 residues. Trimming removed 7 bases at V and 2 bases at J, with 21 bases between. The V gene's germline CDR1 is MNHEY and CDR2 SMNVEV (reference sequence). The CDR3 spells CASTPQGTGGGNQPQHF. In nucleotides, the CDR3 is TGTGCCAGCACCCCGCAGGGCACGGGGGGGGGCAATCAGCCCCAGCATTTT.

This rearrangement joins TRBV13 to TRBJ1-2; 8 bases match TRBD1. Unmatched junction bases numbered 9, after V lost 6 bases and J lost 3 bases. The CDR3 is made up of 15 amino acids. The germline CDR1 and CDR2 sequences are PRHDT and FYEKMQ (reference sequence). In DNA form, the CDR3 reads TGTGCCAGCAGTAAAAACCCGACAGGGGACTATGGCTACACCTTC. Protein: CASSKNPTGDYGYTF.

This rearrangement joins TRBV18 to TRBJ2-7; 7 bases agree with TRBD1. The CDR3 is 15 residues long. With 4 bases clipped from V and 0 bases from J, the junction kept 6 bases outside the gene matches. Germline CDR1 and CDR2: KGHSH and LQKENI. The CDR3 spells CASSLGQVGSYEQYF. CDR3 DNA sequence: TGTGCCAGCTCACTCGGACAGGTTGGCTCCTACGAGCAGTACTTC.

This sequence joins TRBV6-5 and TRBJ2-7; possible D gene TRBD2, 5 bases. The germline V gene has CDR1 MNHEY and CDR2 SVGAGI. The CDR3 covers 14 residues. Trimming took off 6 bases at V and 0 bases at J, with 12 bases between the two ends. CDR3 loop: CASRTRGSSYEQYF. The CDR3 bases are TGTGCCAGCAGAACCCGAGGGAGCTCCTACGAGCAGTACTTC.

This clone was observed a single time. The rearrangement uses TRBV27 and TRBJ2-3; D may be TRBD1 (7 bases). V was pared by 3 bases and J by 3 bases, with 13 bases between. The CDR3 is 15 amino acids. Germline V gene sequence: CDR1 MNHEY, CDR2 SMNVEV (reference sequence). The CDR3 reads CASSLEGARTDTQYF. Written as DNA, the CDR3 is TGTGCCAGCAGTTTGGAGGGGGCGCGGACAGATACGCAGTATTTT.

The rearrangement links TRBV28 to TRBJ2-7; 7 bases map to TRBD2. Per the germline V gene, CDR1 is MDHEN and CDR2 is SYDVKM. The CDR3 sequence is 16 residues long. Unmatched junction bases numbered 5, after V lost 0 bases and J lost 0 bases. CDR3 sequence reads: CASSLWGAGISYEQYF. CDR3 bases: TGTGCCAGCAGTTTATGGGGAGCGGGAATCTCCTACGAGCAGTACTTC.

Only one count was recorded for this clone. This chain uses TRBV18 with TRBJ2-7; D not certain. The CDR3 spans 14 residues. V was trimmed by 3 bases and J by 2 bases, leaving 11 bases between them. Germline loops: CDR1 KGHSH, CDR2 LQKENI. CDR3 amino acids: CASSPSHNTYEQYF. Here the CDR3 DNA reads TGTGCCAGCTCACCTTCACATAACACCTACGAGCAGTACTTC.

The CDR3 reads CASSLGRGGTRGNQPQHF. The CDR3 DNA follows: TGTGCCAGCAGCTTGGGGCGGGGCGGAACTCGGGGCAATCAGCCCCAGCATTTT. The chain links TRBV5-6 to TRBJ1-5; D is perhaps TRBD1 (5 bases). This CDR3 has 18 amino acids. With 0 bases removed from V and 2 bases from J, the gap between germline ends came to 18 bases. The germline gives CDR1 SGHDT, CDR2 YYEEEE.

The J gene is TRBJ1-5, the V gene TRBV27, with a weak D call TRBD1 (5 bases). The CDR3 runs 14 residues. Trimming shortened V by 5 bases and J by 1 base, and 9 bases separated the two germline ends. CDR1 MNHEY and CDR2 SMNVEV come from the germline V gene (reference sequence). The DNA of the CDR3 is TGTGCCAGCAGTCCCAGGGCCAGCAATCAGCCCCAGCATTTT. It specifies CASSPRASNQPQHF.

The chain employs TRBV21-1 and TRBJ2-7; the table's TRBD1 call for D was not verified on the DNA. TRBV21-1 is a recognized pseudogene. The CDR3 has 18 amino acids. The CDR3 protein is CASSKVLRKGQGSYEQYF. For the CDR3, the DNA is TGTGCCAGCAGCAAGGTCTTGAGAAAGGGACAGGGGTCCTACGAGCAGTACTTC.

V gene TRBV28 combines with J gene TRBJ2-2; D might be TRBD2 (6 bases). The CDR3 extends over 14 amino acids. Germline V gene lookup returns CDR1 MDHEN and CDR2 SYDVKM. Trimming removed 10 bases at V and 3 bases at J, with 15 bases between. The CDR3 nucleotides read TGTGCCATCCCTAACGGGGGAGACACCGGGGAGCTGTTTTTT. Protein: CAIPNGGDTGELFF.

The V gene is TRBV21-1, the J gene TRBJ2-1; TRBD2 is the table's D call, not checked against the DNA. TRBV21-1 is recorded as a pseudogene. CDR3 length: 14 amino acids. CDR3 loop: CASPAGVPYNEQFF. In DNA form, the CDR3 reads TGTGCCAGCCCAGCGGGAGTACCTTACAATGAGCAGTTCTTC.

In this sample, this clone turned up once. The V call is TRBV11-2, the J call TRBJ2-5; TRBD2 matches 8 bases. Unmatched junction bases numbered 17, after V lost 6 bases and J lost 2 bases. This CDR3 contains 18 residues. Germline-derived CDR1 and CDR2 are SGHAT and FQNNGV. CDR3 DNA sequence: TGTGCCAGCAGTCCTCAGCGGTCAGCGGGAGCGCGTCAAGAGACCCAGTACTTC. It codes for CASSPQRSAGARQETQYF.

The V and J genes are TRBV29-1 and TRBJ2-1; the match to TRBD1 covers 7 bases. Germline values: CDR1 SQVTM, CDR2 ANQGSEA. V was pared by 3 bases and J by 8 bases, with 4 bases of the junction left unmatched. This CDR3 has 12 residues. CDR3 DNA sequence: TGCAGCGTTGAGGTTCAGGGGGATGAGCAGTTCTTC. Its protein product is CSVEVQGDEQFF.

The CDR3 region is CASSFRPRGTGELFF. DNA of the CDR3: TGTGCCAGCAGCTTCAGACCGCGGGGTACCGGGGAGCTGTTTTTT. The rearrangement joins TRBV9 to TRBJ2-2, with D perhaps TRBD2 (6 bases). V was pared by 4 bases and J by 5 bases, with 15 bases between. Germline lookup yields CDR1 SGDLS and CDR2 YYNGEE. This CDR3 contains 15 residues.